This T cell receptor beta chain was found in a study of shared T cell receptors in the human thymus. The CDR3 has 13 amino acids. Germline loops: CDR1 MNHEY, CDR2 SVGAGI. Trimming removed 5 bases from V and 7 bases from J, with 12 bases in between. The repertoire was sequenced with immunoSEQ multiplex PCR; TCRdb's copy has only in-frame clones and lacks some. Of hundreds of thousands of clones listed, roughly 90% are singletons. These same records also appear under a second study, on human thymus T cells.

The receptor was isolated from a boy younger than two with a congenital heart defect. The sequenced sample was thymocytes. The V and J genes are TRBV6-5 and TRBJ1-5; D is perhaps TRBD1 (6 bases). This chain's CDR3 is CASSPRQGQPQHF. The DNA for the CDR3 is TGTGCCAGCAGTCCTCGGCAGGGGCAGCCCCAGCATTTT.